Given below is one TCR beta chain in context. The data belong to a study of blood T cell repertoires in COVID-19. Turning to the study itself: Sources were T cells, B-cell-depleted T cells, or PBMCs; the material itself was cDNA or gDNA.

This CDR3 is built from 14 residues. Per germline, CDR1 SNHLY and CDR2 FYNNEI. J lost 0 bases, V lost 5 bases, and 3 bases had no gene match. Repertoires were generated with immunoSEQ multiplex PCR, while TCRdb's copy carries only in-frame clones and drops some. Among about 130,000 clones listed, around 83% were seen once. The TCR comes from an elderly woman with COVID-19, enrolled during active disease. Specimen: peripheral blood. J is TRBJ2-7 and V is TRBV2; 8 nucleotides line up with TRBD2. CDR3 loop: CASSRAGGSYEQYF. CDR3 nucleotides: TGTGCCAGCAGTCGGGCGGGAGGCTCCTACGAGCAGTACTTC.